The 10 T cell receptor beta chains below come from one sample, sequenced in a study of response to subunit inactivated influenza vaccine. TCRdb reprocessed the RT-PCR reads via MiXCR and lists one record per CDR3 protein. The sample carries about 540,000 distinct CDR3 sequences, around 25% recorded once. This sample also appeared in a second study, on T cells expressing NK-cell markers. That source reports: cDNA encoding TCR beta was synthesized via 5'RACE template switching incorporating UMIs.

This specimen was CD4+ T cells sorted from PBMCs, taken 11 to 12 days after vaccination. These TCRs come from a man aged 50 to 60 who received an inactivated influenza vaccine.

The V call is TRBV5-1, the J call TRBJ1-2, with a tentative D call TRBD1 (5 bases). This CDR3 region has 16 residues. The germline V and J ends were trimmed by 4 bases and 3 bases, with 19 bases remaining between them. The germline V gene has CDR1 SGHRS and CDR2 YFSETQ. CDR3 loop: CASSPTGTPIHYGYTF. The CDR3, as DNA: TGCGCCAGCAGCCCTACCGGGACTCCAATACACTATGGCTACACCTTC.

This clonotype was observed a few times. The chain links TRBV19 to TRBJ1-1; 7 bases line up with TRBD1. Trimming removed 0 bases from V and 5 bases from J; junction bases left unmatched: 3. The CDR3 is 14 amino acids. In germline, CDR1 is LNHDA, CDR2 SQIVND (reference sequence). CDR3 in amino acids: CASSIDPRGTEAFF. The CDR3 DNA follows: TGTGCCAGTAGTATAGATCCCAGGGGGACTGAAGCTTTCTTT.

This clonotype was observed a handful of times. This chain connects TRBV9 to TRBJ2-7, with 11 bases matching TRBD1. Per germline, CDR1 SGDLS and CDR2 YYNGEE. J gave up 3 bases and V 2 bases, and 4 bases lay outside the gene matches. CDR3 size: 15 residues. CDR3 amino acids: CASSVGDRGDYEQYF. The CDR3 nucleotides read TGTGCCAGCAGCGTTGGGGACAGGGGGGACTACGAGCAGTACTTC.

This clonotype was seen at least ten times. The rearrangement links TRBV29-1 to TRBJ1-2; perhaps TRBD1 as D (5 bases). V was clipped by 2 bases and J by 7 bases, with 11 bases between them. CDR1 SQVTM and CDR2 ANQGSEA come from the germline V gene. CDR3 length: 12 residues. The DNA for the CDR3 is TGCAGCGTTGAAAGGGGATCGACTGGCTACACCTTC. It encodes CSVERGSTGYTF. Full variable domain (outside the CDR3, taken from reference TRBV29-1 and TRBJ1-2): SAVISQKPSRDICQRGTSLTIQCQVDSQVTMMFWYRQQPGQSLTLIATANQGSEATYESGFVIDKFPISRPNLTFSTLTVSNMSPEDSSIYLCSVERGSTGYTFGSGTRLTVV.

In this sample, this clonotype turned up a few times. The chain joins TRBV20-1 to TRBJ2-7, with TRBD2 identical over 13 bases. Germline V gene sequence: CDR1 DFQATT, CDR2 SNEGSKA (reference sequence). The CDR3 sequence is 16 residues long. With V trimmed by 2 bases and J by 2 bases, 6 bases remained unmatched. The CDR3 is CSARTSGRARTYEQYF. The CDR3 DNA is TGCAGTGCTAGAACTAGCGGGAGGGCAAGGACCTACGAGCAGTACTTC.

A few counts support this clonotype. This sequence joins TRBV11-2 and TRBJ2-1, with D hard to call. Trimming removed 4 bases from V and 0 bases from J, with 13 bases in between. Germline V gene data show CDR1 as SGHAT and CDR2 as FQNNGV. The CDR3 covers 16 residues. CDR3 loop: CASSSQRGPSYNEQFF. DNA of the CDR3: TGTGCCAGCAGCTCCCAGCGTGGTCCCTCCTACAATGAGCAGTTCTTC. Combining the CDR3 with reference TRBV11-2 and TRBJ2-1 gives the whole variable domain EAGVAQSPRYKIIEKRQSVAFWCNPISGHATLYWYQQILGQGPKLLIQFQNNGVVDDSQLPKDRFSAERLKGVDSTLKIQPAKLEDSAVYLCASSSQRGPSYNEQFFGPGTRLTVL.

This clonotype has a handful of counts. The chain carries TRBV7-9 and TRBJ2-1, with 8 nucleotides matching TRBD2. Germline V gives CDR1 SEHNR, CDR2 FQNEAQ (reference sequence). The CDR3 sequence is 17 residues long. Trimming cost V 4 bases and J 0 bases; bases outside gene matches: 8. The CDR3 loop is CASSSRIREGSYNEQFF. For the CDR3, the DNA is TGTGCCAGCAGCTCCAGAATTCGGGAGGGCTCCTACAATGAGCAGTTCTTC.

The chain combines TRBV15 with TRBJ2-1; D might be TRBD1 (5 bases). This CDR3 region has 16 residues. V shed 3 bases and J shed 0 bases, with 12 bases lying between them. The germline V gene has CDR1 LNHNV and CDR2 YYDKDF (reference sequence). CDR3: CATSSDDSTSYNEQFF. In DNA, the CDR3 is TGTGCCACCAGCAGCGACGACAGTACCTCCTACAATGAGCAGTTCTTC.

This clonotype was counted only a few times. This chain connects TRBV20-1 to TRBJ2-7; 7 bases match TRBD1. J was trimmed by 4 bases and V by 5 bases; bases with no gene match: 8. Germline CDR1 is DFQATT and CDR2 is SNEGSKA (reference sequence). The CDR3 runs 13 residues. For the CDR3, the DNA is TGCAGTGCTCGACAGGGCCTTGCTTACGAGCAGTACTTC. It is translated as CSARQGLAYEQYF.

V usage is TRBV12-3 or TRBV12-4 and J usage is TRBJ2-3; no clear D gene. The CDR3 is made up of 13 amino acids. Trimming removed 8 bases from V and 5 bases from J, with 14 bases in between. The CDR3 DNA is TGTGCCAGCCAGATCAGCACTGAAGATACGCAGTATTTT. Translating gives CASQISTEDTQYF.